This T cell receptor beta chain was captured in a study of blood T cell repertoires in COVID-19. Germline CDR1 is SGHAT and CDR2 is FQDESV (reference sequence). V was cut by 1 base and J by 7 bases, with 8 bases left in between. The CDR3 spans 13 residues. Profiling relied on immunoSEQ multiplex PCR, and the TCRdb table lists in-frame clones only, not all of them. The sample yields roughly 400,000 clones, around nine tenths seen once. The chain links TRBV11-1 to TRBJ2-1, with D hard to call. The receptor comes from a woman aged 45-59 years who had recovered from COVID-19. Material: PBMCs or T cells enriched from blood (not recorded which). CDR3 region: CASSLGGRNEQFF. The CDR3 DNA reads as TGTGCCAGCAGCTTAGGAGGTAGAAATGAGCAGTTCTTC.